At least ten counts were recorded for the clone carrying this T cell receptor (beta chain). The antigen is undetermined. At one end the junction does not follow the germline gene, possibly because of a read error. The use of genomic DNA as template underpinned the TCR beta VDJ and CDR3 profiling. TCRdb ran MiXCR on the reads and lists one entry per CDR3 protein. This sample has fewer than 250,000 distinct CDR3 sequences; 50% to 55% occur once, and the top ten carry roughly 15%. The data derive from a study of CD8+CD57+ T cells in acquired aplastic anemia. General study findings and limits: Almost 30 sequences, all CD8+ CDR3, were shared between patients and controls.

The clonotype was recovered from a human donor in good health, serving as a control. The sequenced sample consisted of sorted CD4+, CD8+, or CD8+CD57+ T cells (not recorded which) from PBMCs.

The CDR3: CASSLGGEEKLFF. In DNA form, the CDR3 reads TGTGCCAGCAGCTTAGGAGGTGAAGAAAAACTGTTTTTT. The V gene is TRBV5-1, the J gene TRBJ1-4; D not certain. The CDR3 loop spans 13 amino acids. Germline V gene sequence: CDR1 SGHRS, CDR2 YFSETQ. Using reference TRBV5-1 and TRBJ1-4 for the parts outside the CDR3, the full variable domain is KAGVTQTPRYLIKTRGQQVTLSCSPISGHRSVSWYQQTPGQGLQFLFEYFSETQRNKGNFPGRFSGRQFSNSRSEMNVSTLELGDSALYLCASSLGGEEKLFFGSGTQLSVL.